This T cell receptor (beta chain) appears in the sequencing data of a study of blood T cell repertoires in COVID-19. Across the whole study: Samples representing acute and convalescent COVID-19 were sourced from the United States, Italy and Spain. The cDNA or gDNA used as material had been derived from T cells, B-cell-depleted T cells, or PBMCs.

With 6 bases clipped from V and 4 bases from J, the junction kept 8 bases outside the gene matches. Germline lookup yields CDR1 KGHSH and CDR2 LQKENI. CDR3 length: 15 residues. Method: immunoSEQ multiplex PCR; TCRdb's copy keeps in-frame clones and lacks some. The sample has some 180,000 clones, roughly 90% seen once; the top ten hold approximately 0.64%. The sample comprised peripheral blood. The V call is TRBV18, the J call TRBJ2-1; 8 bases agree with TRBD1. This TCR came from a man aged 45 to 65 with acute or convalescent COVID-19. CDR3 DNA sequence: TGTGCCAGCTCGCCGGGACAGGTCGAGTACAATGAGCAGTTCTTC. Its translation is CASSPGQVEYNEQFF.